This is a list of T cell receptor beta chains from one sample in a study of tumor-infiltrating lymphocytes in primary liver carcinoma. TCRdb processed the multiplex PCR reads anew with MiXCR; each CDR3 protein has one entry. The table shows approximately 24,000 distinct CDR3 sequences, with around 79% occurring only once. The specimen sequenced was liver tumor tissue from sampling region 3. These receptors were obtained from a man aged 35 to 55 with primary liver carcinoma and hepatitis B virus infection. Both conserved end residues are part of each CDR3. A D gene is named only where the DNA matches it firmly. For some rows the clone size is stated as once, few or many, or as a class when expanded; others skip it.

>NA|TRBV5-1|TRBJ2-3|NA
CASGGAGSDTRYF
TGCGCCAGCGGAGGCGCAGGGTCAGATACGCGGTATTTT
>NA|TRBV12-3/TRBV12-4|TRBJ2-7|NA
CASSMWTVGSYEQYF
TGTGCCAGCAGTATGTGGACAGTGGGGTCCTACGAACAGTACTTC
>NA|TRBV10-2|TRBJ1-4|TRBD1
CASSTGWEDKLSF
TGCGCCAGCTCGACAGGGTGGGAGGATAAACTGTCTTTT
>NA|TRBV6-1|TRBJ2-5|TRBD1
CTSSRIGTGGQETQYF
TGTACCAGCAGCCGAATCGGGACAGGGGGACAAGAGACCCAGTACTTC
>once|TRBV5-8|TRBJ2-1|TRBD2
CASSVGLTGPYNEQFF
TGTGCCAGCAGCGTGGGACTAACGGGACCCTACAATGAGCAGTTCTTC
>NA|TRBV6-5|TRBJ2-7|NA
CASRPRQAASFYEQYF
TGTGCCAGCAGGCCCCGACAGGCAGCGTCCTTTTACGAACAGTACTTC
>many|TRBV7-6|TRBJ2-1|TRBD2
CASSRLAGGTIHEQFF
TGTGCCAGCAGCAGGTTAGCGGGAGGGACTATCCATGAGCAGTTCTTC
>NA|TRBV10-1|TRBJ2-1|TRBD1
CASSPGTADYNEPFF
TGCGCCAGCAGCCCCGGGACAGCAGATTACAATGAGCCGTTCTTC
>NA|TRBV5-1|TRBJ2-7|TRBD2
CASSLVLAGTYEQYF
TGCGCCAGCAGCCTCGTACTAGCGGGGACCTACGAGCAGTACTTC
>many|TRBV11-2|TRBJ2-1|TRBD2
CASSYSSTSGRGGGFF
TGTGCCAGCAGCTACTCTTCGACTAGCGGGAGGGGAGGCGGGTTCTTC